These T cell receptor beta chains were read from a single sample in a study of blood T cell repertoires in COVID-19. Assay used: immunoSEQ multiplex PCR; TCRdb lists only in-frame clones, some missing. The sample includes about 320,000 clones, about 85% of them seen just once. The source material was PBMCs or T cells enriched from blood (not recorded which). The receptors were gathered from a woman aged 25 to 39 who had been exposed to COVID-19. Both conserved end residues are part of each CDR3. Fields, in order: J gene, V gene, D gene, clone size, CDR3 protein, CDR3 DNA. The D gene is left open where the match is weak. The size of a clone is reported for some rows only, either as once, few or many, or as a class for expanded clones.

j_call: TRBJ2-7; v_call: TRBV2; d_call: TRBD1; clone_size: .; cdr3_aa: CASTAPGQGSYEQYF; cdr3_nt: TGTGCCAGCACCGCTCCGGGACAGGGCTCCTACGAGCAGTACTTC
j_call: TRBJ1-1; v_call: TRBV4-1; d_call: .; clone_size: .; cdr3_aa: CASSQEGAVNTEAFF; cdr3_nt: TGCGCCAGCAGCCAAGAAGGAGCGGTGAACACTGAAGCTTTCTTT
j_call: TRBJ1-3; v_call: TRBV30; d_call: .; clone_size: .; cdr3_aa: CAWSPSTGNTIYF; cdr3_nt: TGTGCCTGGAGTCCCTCTACGGGAAACACCATATATTTT
j_call: TRBJ2-7; v_call: TRBV28; d_call: .; clone_size: .; cdr3_aa: CASKGTTGEQYF; cdr3_nt: TGTGCCAGCAAGGGGACAACTGGCGAGCAGTACTTC
j_call: TRBJ1-5; v_call: TRBV4-1; d_call: .; clone_size: .; cdr3_aa: CASSQVRGNQPQHF; cdr3_nt: TGCGCCAGCAGCCAAGTGCGCGGCAATCAGCCCCAGCATTTT
j_call: TRBJ2-1; v_call: TRBV5-1; d_call: TRBD2; clone_size: .; cdr3_aa: CASSLLGLAIHNEQFF; cdr3_nt: TGCGCCAGCAGCTTGTTGGGACTAGCGATTCACAATGAGCAGTTCTTC
j_call: TRBJ2-1; v_call: TRBV2; d_call: TRBD2; clone_size: .; cdr3_aa: CASTSGRLVGNEQFF; cdr3_nt: TGTGCCAGCACAAGCGGGAGGCTCGTGGGGAATGAGCAGTTCTTC
j_call: TRBJ1-1; v_call: TRBV12-3/TRBV12-4; d_call: .; clone_size: .; cdr3_aa: CASSSTQNTEAFF; cdr3_nt: TGTGCCAGCAGTAGCACTCAGAACACTGAAGCTTTCTTT
j_call: TRBJ1-4; v_call: TRBV27; d_call: TRBD1; clone_size: .; cdr3_aa: CASSYTGGEEKLFF; cdr3_nt: TGTGCCAGCAGTTATACAGGGGGCGAAGAAAAACTGTTTTTT
j_call: TRBJ1-2; v_call: TRBV24-1; d_call: .; clone_size: .; cdr3_aa: CATSDPRSNYGYTF; cdr3_nt: TGTGCCACCAGTGACCCGAGGTCTAACTATGGCTACACCTTC
j_call: TRBJ2-3; v_call: TRBV2; d_call: TRBD2; clone_size: .; cdr3_aa: CASSRVGGRTDTQYF; cdr3_nt: TGTGCCAGCAGTAGGGTGGGAGGGCGCACAGATACGCAGTATTTT
j_call: TRBJ1-2; v_call: TRBV28; d_call: .; clone_size: .; cdr3_aa: CASSDTNGRRVDGYTF; cdr3_nt: TGTGCCAGCAGTGATACCAATGGCAGGAGGGTTGACGGCTACACCTTC
j_call: TRBJ2-5; v_call: TRBV19; d_call: .; clone_size: .; cdr3_aa: CASSPRGGTETQYF; cdr3_nt: TGTGCCAGTAGTCCTAGGGGCGGGACAGAGACCCAGTACTTC
j_call: TRBJ1-1; v_call: TRBV6-5; d_call: .; clone_size: once; cdr3_aa: CASRPRNTEAFF; cdr3_nt: TGTGCCAGCAGGCCCAGGAACACTGAAGCTTTCTTT
j_call: TRBJ2-5; v_call: TRBV5-1; d_call: TRBD2; clone_size: once; cdr3_aa: CASSGRLAGGQQETQYF; cdr3_nt: TGCGCCAGCAGCGGCAGACTAGCGGGAGGTCAACAAGAGACCCAGTACTTC
j_call: TRBJ2-1; v_call: TRBV10-3; d_call: .; clone_size: .; cdr3_aa: CAISPTGRGNNNEQFF; cdr3_nt: TGTGCCATCAGTCCCACAGGGAGGGGGAACAACAATGAGCAGTTCTTC
j_call: TRBJ2-5; v_call: TRBV5-1; d_call: .; clone_size: once; cdr3_aa: CASSFGLRGGEETQYF; cdr3_nt: TGCGCCAGCAGCTTCGGACTCAGGGGAGGGGAAGAGACCCAGTACTTC
j_call: TRBJ2-5; v_call: TRBV7-3; d_call: TRBD2; clone_size: .; cdr3_aa: CASSSLAGGRETQYF; cdr3_nt: TGTGCCAGCAGCAGCCTAGCGGGAGGTCGAGAGACCCAGTACTTC
j_call: TRBJ2-2; v_call: TRBV7-8; d_call: .; clone_size: .; cdr3_aa: CASSSSRLAGGSPPGELFF; cdr3_nt: .
j_call: TRBJ2-1; v_call: TRBV5-1; d_call: TRBD2; clone_size: .; cdr3_aa: CASSLGGLAGEGEQFF; cdr3_nt: TGCGCCAGCAGCTTGGGAGGACTAGCGGGAGAAGGTGAGCAGTTCTTC
j_call: TRBJ1-6; v_call: TRBV30; d_call: TRBD1; clone_size: .; cdr3_aa: CAWREGANSPLHF; cdr3_nt: TGTGCCTGGAGAGAGGGGGCCAATTCACCCCTCCACTTT
j_call: TRBJ2-1; v_call: TRBV18; d_call: .; clone_size: .; cdr3_aa: CASSPPLGAREQFF; cdr3_nt: TGTGCCAGCTCACCACCTTTGGGGGCCAGGGAGCAGTTCTTC
j_call: TRBJ2-7; v_call: TRBV19; d_call: .; clone_size: .; cdr3_aa: CASSYKGGPSVYEQYF; cdr3_nt: TGTGCCAGTAGCTATAAGGGGGGGCCCTCGGTCTACGAGCAGTACTTC
j_call: TRBJ2-2; v_call: TRBV15; d_call: TRBD1; clone_size: .; cdr3_aa: CATSMAGTGVPGELFF; cdr3_nt: TGTGCCACCAGCATGGCCGGGACAGGGGTCCCCGGGGAGCTGTTTTTT
j_call: TRBJ1-5; v_call: TRBV30; d_call: .; clone_size: .; cdr3_aa: CAWSAPPNQPQHF; cdr3_nt: TGTGCCTGGAGTGCCCCCCCAAATCAGCCCCAGCATTTT
j_call: TRBJ1-6; v_call: TRBV4-1; d_call: TRBD1; clone_size: .; cdr3_aa: CASSQEGTGESPLHF; cdr3_nt: TGCGCCAGCAGCCAAGAAGGGACAGGGGAGTCACCCCTCCACTTT
j_call: TRBJ1-2; v_call: TRBV7-3; d_call: .; clone_size: .; cdr3_aa: CASSSPGTNGYTF; cdr3_nt: TGTGCCAGCAGCTCCCCCGGGACAAATGGCTACACCTTC
j_call: TRBJ2-5; v_call: TRBV24-1; d_call: .; clone_size: .; cdr3_aa: CATSDGRGKKETQYF; cdr3_nt: TGTGCCACCAGTGATGGAAGGGGAAAAAAAGAGACCCAGTACTTC
j_call: TRBJ1-2; v_call: TRBV7-2; d_call: .; clone_size: .; cdr3_aa: CASSLGVWGQGGYTF; cdr3_nt: TGTGCCAGCAGCTTAGGGGTTTGGGGCCAGGGAGGCTACACCTTC
j_call: TRBJ2-5; v_call: TRBV11-2; d_call: TRBD1; clone_size: .; cdr3_aa: CASSSRSGGQETQYF; cdr3_nt: TGTGCCAGCAGCTCGCGTTCAGGGGGCCAGGAGACCCAGTACTTC
j_call: TRBJ2-7; v_call: TRBV7-9; d_call: .; clone_size: .; cdr3_aa: CASTGSGGYGSYEQYF; cdr3_nt: TGTGCCAGCACCGGTAGTGGGGGGTATGGCTCCTACGAGCAGTACTTC
j_call: TRBJ1-1; v_call: TRBV28; d_call: .; clone_size: .; cdr3_aa: CASSLRFMNTEAFF; cdr3_nt: TGTGCCAGCAGTCTCAGGTTCATGAACACTGAAGCTTTCTTT
j_call: TRBJ1-1; v_call: TRBV13; d_call: TRBD1; clone_size: once; cdr3_aa: CASSLQPHRGTEAFF; cdr3_nt: TGTGCCAGCAGCCTACAACCCCACAGGGGGACTGAAGCTTTCTTT
j_call: TRBJ2-2; v_call: TRBV24-1; d_call: .; clone_size: once; cdr3_aa: CATSPNLGDTGELFF; cdr3_nt: TGTGCCACCAGTCCCAATTTAGGGGATACCGGGGAGCTGTTTTTT
j_call: TRBJ1-1; v_call: TRBV15; d_call: TRBD1; clone_size: .; cdr3_aa: CATSRVPPQGVITEAFF; cdr3_nt: TGTGCCACCAGCAGAGTCCCCCCCCAGGGGGTTATCACTGAAGCTTTCTTT
j_call: TRBJ1-3; v_call: TRBV4-1; d_call: .; clone_size: .; cdr3_aa: CASSQTGSSGNTIYF; cdr3_nt: TGCGCCAGCAGCCAGACAGGTTCGAGTGGAAACACCATATATTTT
j_call: TRBJ2-3; v_call: TRBV7-3; d_call: .; clone_size: .; cdr3_aa: CASSFQGSTDTQYF; cdr3_nt: TGTGCCAGCAGCTTTCAGGGGAGCACAGATACGCAGTATTTT
j_call: TRBJ2-1; v_call: TRBV5-6; d_call: .; clone_size: .; cdr3_aa: CASSPAGSSYNEQFF; cdr3_nt: TGTGCCAGCAGCCCGGCGGGGAGCTCCTACAATGAGCAGTTCTTC
j_call: TRBJ1-2; v_call: TRBV20-1; d_call: .; clone_size: .; cdr3_aa: CSATFPGGYTF; cdr3_nt: TGCAGTGCTACCTTCCCGGGAGGCTACACCTTC
j_call: TRBJ1-2; v_call: TRBV27; d_call: .; clone_size: .; cdr3_aa: CASSWEQVAGYTF; cdr3_nt: TGTGCCAGCAGTTGGGAACAGGTCGCTGGCTACACCTTC
j_call: TRBJ1-5; v_call: TRBV7-9; d_call: .; clone_size: few; cdr3_aa: CASSQNQGHQPQHF; cdr3_nt: TGTGCCAGCAGTCAGAACCAGGGTCACCAGCCCCAGCATTTT
j_call: TRBJ2-7; v_call: TRBV6-6; d_call: TRBD1; clone_size: .; cdr3_aa: CASSYPGQGRGEQYF; cdr3_nt: TGTGCCAGCAGTTACCCAGGACAGGGCAGGGGCGAGCAGTACTTC
j_call: TRBJ2-1; v_call: TRBV27; d_call: TRBD2; clone_size: .; cdr3_aa: CASSFGTSGGVDEQFF; cdr3_nt: TGTGCCAGCAGTTTTGGGACTAGCGGGGGGGTTGATGAGCAGTTCTTC
j_call: TRBJ1-5; v_call: TRBV2; d_call: .; clone_size: .; cdr3_aa: CASAGNINQPQHF; cdr3_nt: TGTGCCAGCGCCGGGAATATAAATCAGCCCCAGCATTTT
j_call: TRBJ2-7; v_call: TRBV2; d_call: .; clone_size: .; cdr3_aa: CASTAGNQYEQYF; cdr3_nt: TGTGCCAGCACCGCGGGGAATCAGTACGAGCAGTACTTC
j_call: TRBJ2-2; v_call: TRBV30; d_call: .; clone_size: few; cdr3_aa: CAWSMGGWVPGELFF; cdr3_nt: TGTGCCTGGAGTATGGGGGGTTGGGTCCCCGGGGAGCTGTTTTTT
j_call: TRBJ2-1; v_call: TRBV27; d_call: .; clone_size: .; cdr3_aa: CASSLRGLPEIPEQFF; cdr3_nt: TGTGCCAGCAGTCTACGTGGACTCCCGGAGATCCCAGAGCAGTTCTTC
j_call: TRBJ2-4; v_call: TRBV5-5; d_call: .; clone_size: .; cdr3_aa: CASKSTQGSNIQYF; cdr3_nt: TGTGCCAGCAAGAGCACCCAGGGGTCCAACATTCAGTACTTC
j_call: TRBJ2-3; v_call: TRBV5-1; d_call: .; clone_size: .; cdr3_aa: CASGSGQDTQYF; cdr3_nt: TGCGCCAGCGGGAGCGGGCAAGATACGCAGTATTTT
j_call: TRBJ1-4; v_call: TRBV5-1; d_call: .; clone_size: .; cdr3_aa: CASSLIGAEGEKLFF; cdr3_nt: TGCGCCAGCAGCTTGATTGGGGCGGAAGGCGAAAAACTGTTTTTT
j_call: TRBJ2-5; v_call: TRBV13; d_call: .; clone_size: .; cdr3_aa: CASSERGVDQETQYF; cdr3_nt: TGTGCCAGCAGCGAAAGGGGTGTAGACCAAGAGACCCAGTACTTC
j_call: TRBJ1-2; v_call: TRBV9; d_call: .; clone_size: .; cdr3_aa: CASSAGHVYGYTF; cdr3_nt: TGTGCCAGCAGCGCGGGACATGTCTATGGCTACACCTTC
j_call: TRBJ1-2; v_call: TRBV19; d_call: .; clone_size: few; cdr3_aa: CASSPSTGGRDGYGYTF; cdr3_nt: TGTGCCAGTAGTCCTTCGACGGGGGGCAGGGACGGCTATGGCTACACCTTC
j_call: TRBJ1-5; v_call: TRBV28; d_call: .; clone_size: .; cdr3_aa: CASSLPWGHSNQPQHF; cdr3_nt: TGTGCCAGCAGTCTACCATGGGGGCATAGCAATCAGCCCCAGCATTTT
j_call: TRBJ2-7; v_call: TRBV28; d_call: .; clone_size: .; cdr3_aa: CASSFLTSGQKYEQYF; cdr3_nt: TGTGCCAGCAGTTTTTTGACCTCGGGACAAAAGTACGAGCAGTACTTC